This TCR beta chain was sequenced during a study of T-cell reconstitution after alpha-beta-depleted transplantation in children. Germline assignment: CDR1 SQVTM and CDR2 ANQGSEA. V lost 6 bases and J lost 0; bases outside the gene matches: 9. The CDR3 is 15 amino acids. This clonotype was counted at least ten times. Its target is unknown. General study points: Recipient T cells and thymic progenitors that survived were the source of the high TCRbeta diversity seen at day 60 in some patients. Where alpha-beta T cells came from about two months after transplant was reportedly several hundred expanded graft clones. Among T cells one year after transplant, newly produced cells accounted for most counts and diversity.

Construction of the TCRbeta library involved unique molecular identifiers. Via MiXCR, TCRdb re-called the PCR reads, giving one row per CDR3 protein. The sample records 400,000 to 550,000 distinct CDR3 sequences, 8% to 11% being singletons. The sample here was PBMCs, taken before TCRalphabeta/CD19-depleted stem cell transplant. The receptor was isolated from a child aged 2-15 years with inherited bone marrow failure, due to receive a stem cell transplant. V gene TRBV29-1 combines with J gene TRBJ1-2, with TRBD1 identical over 8 bases. The DNA of the CDR3 is TGCAGCGTCCGACAGGGGAACTCCGCTAACTATGGCTACACCTTC. Translated, it gives CSVRQGNSANYGYTF.